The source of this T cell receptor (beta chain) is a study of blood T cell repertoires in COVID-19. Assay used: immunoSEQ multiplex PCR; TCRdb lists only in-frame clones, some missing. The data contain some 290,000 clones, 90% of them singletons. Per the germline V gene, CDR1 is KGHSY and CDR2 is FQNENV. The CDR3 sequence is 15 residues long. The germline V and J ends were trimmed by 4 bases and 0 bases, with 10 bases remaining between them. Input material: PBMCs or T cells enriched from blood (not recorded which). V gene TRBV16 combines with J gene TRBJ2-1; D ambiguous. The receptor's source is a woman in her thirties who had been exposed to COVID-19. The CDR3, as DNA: TGTGCCAGCAGCCTACTAACCCCCTCCTACAATGAGCAGTTCTTC. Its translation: CASSLLTPSYNEQFF.